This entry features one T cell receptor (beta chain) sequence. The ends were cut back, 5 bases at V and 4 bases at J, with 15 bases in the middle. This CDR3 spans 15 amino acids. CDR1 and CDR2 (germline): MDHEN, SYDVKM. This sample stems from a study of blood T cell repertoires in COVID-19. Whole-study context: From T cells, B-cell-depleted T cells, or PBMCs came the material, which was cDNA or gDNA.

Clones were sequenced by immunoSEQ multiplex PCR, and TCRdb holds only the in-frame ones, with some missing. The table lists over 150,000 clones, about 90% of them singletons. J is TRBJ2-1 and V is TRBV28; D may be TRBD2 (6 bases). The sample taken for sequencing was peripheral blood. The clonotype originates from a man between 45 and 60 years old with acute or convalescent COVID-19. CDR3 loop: CASSPTWSGYNEQFF. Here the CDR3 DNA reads TGTGCCAGCAGTCCCACCTGGAGCGGGTACAATGAGCAGTTCTTC.